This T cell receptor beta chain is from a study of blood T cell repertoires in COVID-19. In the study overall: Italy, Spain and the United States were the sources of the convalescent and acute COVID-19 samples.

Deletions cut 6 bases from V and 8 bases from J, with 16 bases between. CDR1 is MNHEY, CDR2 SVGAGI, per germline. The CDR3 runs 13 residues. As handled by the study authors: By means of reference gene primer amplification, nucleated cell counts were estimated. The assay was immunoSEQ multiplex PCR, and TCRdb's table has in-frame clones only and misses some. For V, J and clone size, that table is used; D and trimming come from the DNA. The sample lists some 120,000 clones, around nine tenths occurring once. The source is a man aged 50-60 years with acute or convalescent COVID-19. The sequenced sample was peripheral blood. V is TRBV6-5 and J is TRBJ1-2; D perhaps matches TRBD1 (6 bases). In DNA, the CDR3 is TGTGCCAGCAGGGATCAGGGGATGAGGGGCTACACCTTC. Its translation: CASRDQGMRGYTF.